This is a list of T cell receptor beta chains from one sample in a study of regulatory T cells in long-lasting Graves disease. TCRdb recomputed calls from the multiplex PCR reads with MiXCR, one row per CDR3 protein. The sample includes more than 300,000 distinct CDR3 sequences, roughly 16% seen only once; the top ten take 20%. These same data were also listed under a study on T cells in Graves' hyperthyroidism and ophthalmopathy.

The specimen was peripheral blood mononuclear cells (PBMCs), collected at new diagnosis, from a patient treated with antithyroid drugs. These receptors all stem from a woman between 18 and 30 years old with Graves disease. Both conserved end residues are trimmed from each CDR3. Fields, in order: CDR3 protein, J gene, V gene.

CDR3 protein: ASSFLGQH
J gene: TRBJ1-5
V gene: TRBV7-3

CDR3 protein: ASSLAKETQY
J gene: NA
V gene: TRBV5-1

CDR3 protein: ASSFFQGRDSGANVLT
J gene: TRBJ2-6
V gene: TRBV28

CDR3 protein: ASSLEGSAGELF
J gene: TRBJ2-2
V gene: TRBV19

CDR3 protein: ASKESGYSYEQY
J gene: TRBJ2-7
V gene: TRBV19

CDR3 protein: ASSADGTQY
J gene: TRBJ2-5
V gene: TRBV18

CDR3 protein: ASSATGGSGNSPLH
J gene: TRBJ1-6
V gene: TRBV9

CDR3 protein: ASSNNPTGRTEAF
J gene: TRBJ1-1
V gene: TRBV28

CDR3 protein: ASSPDRFSYNEQF
J gene: TRBJ2-1
V gene: TRBV27

CDR3 protein: ASSDRIGGDSPLH
J gene: TRBJ1-6
V gene: TRBV9

CDR3 protein: ASSLSGDRPGELF
J gene: TRBJ2-2
V gene: TRBV27

CDR3 protein: ASSPEQINQPQH
J gene: TRBJ1-5
V gene: TRBV18

CDR3 protein: ASSLVQGNTGELF
J gene: TRBJ2-2
V gene: TRBV7-8

CDR3 protein: ASRDRDYEQY
J gene: TRBJ2-7
V gene: TRBV2

CDR3 protein: ASSDSGPNLAKNIQY
J gene: TRBJ2-4
V gene: TRBV2

CDR3 protein: ASSPKSTGLRETQY
J gene: TRBJ2-5
V gene: TRBV11-2

CDR3 protein: ASSHRSGRVETQY
J gene: TRBJ2-5
V gene: TRBV3-1

CDR3 protein: ASSLAETTYNSPLH
J gene: TRBJ1-6
V gene: TRBV5-1

CDR3 protein: ASSPTTSGRTMQETQY
J gene: TRBJ2-5
V gene: TRBV12-3/TRBV12-4

CDR3 protein: ASSFSSGGDQETQY
J gene: TRBJ2-5
V gene: TRBV5-1

CDR3 protein: ASSERQLKTQY
J gene: TRBJ2-5
V gene: TRBV4-1